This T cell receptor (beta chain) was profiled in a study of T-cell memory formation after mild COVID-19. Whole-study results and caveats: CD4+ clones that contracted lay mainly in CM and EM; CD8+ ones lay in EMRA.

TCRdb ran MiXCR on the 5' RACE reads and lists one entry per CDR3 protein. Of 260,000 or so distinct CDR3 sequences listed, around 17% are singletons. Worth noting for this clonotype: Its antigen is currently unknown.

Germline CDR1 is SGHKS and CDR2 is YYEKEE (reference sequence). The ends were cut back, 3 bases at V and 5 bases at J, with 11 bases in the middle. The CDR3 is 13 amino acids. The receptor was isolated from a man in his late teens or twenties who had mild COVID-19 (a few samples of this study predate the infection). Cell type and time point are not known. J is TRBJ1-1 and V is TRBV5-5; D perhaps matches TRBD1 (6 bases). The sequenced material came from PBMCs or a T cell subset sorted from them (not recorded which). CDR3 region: CASSWTVATEAFF. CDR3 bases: TGTGCCAGCAGCTGGACAGTTGCGACTGAAGCTTTCTTT.